This record concerns one T cell receptor beta chain sequence. The source of the sample is a study of control samples from healthy donors and cancer patients. Germline V gives CDR1 LGHNA, CDR2 YSLEER. The V end lost 4 bases, the J end lost 4 bases, and 19 bases lay between the germline ends. The CDR3 runs to 16 residues. Sequencing used immunoSEQ multiplex PCR; TCRdb keeps in-frame clones, though not all of them. Of 75,000 to 100,000 clones listed, approximately 86% are singletons. The receptor's source is a man younger than 40 in good health. Sequenced material: blood. The chain combines TRBV4-3 with TRBJ1-1, with D tentatively TRBD1 (5 bases). The CDR3 protein is CASSRGSPGEATEAFF. The DNA for the CDR3 is TGCGCCAGCAGCCGGGGGAGTCCGGGAGAGGCCACTGAAGCTTTCTTT.